This T cell receptor (beta chain) was profiled in a study of blood T cell repertoires in COVID-19. Study-level information: Both acute and convalescent COVID-19 samples were obtained from the United States, Italy and Spain. In each case, the material was cDNA or gDNA derived from T cells, B-cell-depleted T cells, or PBMCs.

J gave up 7 bases and V 6 bases, and 15 bases lay outside the gene matches. This CDR3 is 16 amino acids long. The germline gives CDR1 MNHEY, CDR2 SMNVEV (reference sequence). In the authors' workflow: Amplifying reference gene primers gave estimates of nucleated cell counts. TCRdb's copy holds only in-frame clones and misses some; the assay was immunoSEQ multiplex PCR. D and trimming come from the DNA, and the V and J calls and clone size come from that table. The sample consists of around 160,000 clones, about 92% of them appearing once. Sequencing was carried out using peripheral blood. The J gene is TRBJ2-7, the V gene TRBV27, with 10 positions matching TRBD1. The sequence was obtained from a man aged 60 to 75 with active or convalescent COVID-19. This CDR3 is CASRSRQGARFPEQYF. For the CDR3, the DNA is TGTGCCAGCAGATCCCGACAGGGGGCGCGTTTCCCAGAGCAGTACTTC.